This T cell receptor (beta chain) was captured by sequencing in a study of cytomegalovirus exposure and HLA in healthy donors. General study results and limits: Near-uniform donor sequencing depth was presumed by presence/absence analyses. Researchers catalogued around 150 TCR beta chains as cytomegalovirus-associated.

Trimming cost V 5 bases and J 2 bases, with 14 bases left between them. Germline V gives CDR1 SEHNR, CDR2 FQNEAQ (reference sequence). The CDR3 has 15 amino acids. As concerns this clone: The antigen is not known.

It was with 60 Vbeta and 13 Jbeta primers that the PCR ran. Profiled with immunoSEQ multiplex PCR; TCRdb holds only in-frame clones, not every one. The repertoire holds under 250,000 clones, over 70% seen once, with around 8.6% in the top ten. This TCR came from a woman aged 60 to 75 in good health and CMV-seropositive. The J gene is TRBJ2-3, the V gene TRBV7-9; TRBD2 is a possible D gene (6 bases). The material sequenced was PBMCs. The CDR3 nucleotides read TGTGCCAGCAGCCCTCGGGCGGGAAACACAGATACGCAGTATTTT. The encoded protein is CASSPRAGNTDTQYF.